The 6 T cell receptor beta chains below come from one sample, sequenced in a study of a mutant IDH1 vaccine in newly diagnosed glioma. Only in-frame clones appear in the TCRdb table, and some are missing; sequencing was by immunoSEQ multiplex PCR. The sample lists tens of thousands of clones, 89% occurring once. Described time point: week 5, during vaccination. Vaccinated patients received 300 ug of mutant IDH1 20-mer peptide per dose, with topical imiquimod. These receptors have no identified antigens. The source was PBMCs, collected from a glioma patient whose treatment included an IDH1 peptide vaccine. The receptors derive from a young man with glioma.

The rearrangement links TRBV6-5 to TRBJ2-1; D not certain. Looked up from germline, CDR1 is MNHEY and CDR2 is SVGAGI. The CDR3 consists of 14 residues. V dropped 4 bases and J dropped 7 bases, with 14 bases sitting between them. The CDR3, as DNA: TGTGCCAGCAGTTCTCGGATCGCCCCTAATGAGCAGTTCTTC. It specifies CASSSRIAPNEQFF.

A single count supports this clone. This chain uses TRBV28 with TRBJ2-2, with 7 bases fitting TRBD1. The CDR3 is made up of 15 amino acids. The junction had 1 base not matched to a gene; V was cut back by 2 bases and J by 1 base. Germline-derived CDR1 and CDR2 are MDHEN and SYDVKM. Here the CDR3 reads CASSLGDRNTGELFF. CDR3 nucleotides: TGTGCCAGCAGTTTAGGGGACAGGAACACCGGGGAGCTGTTTTTT.

This chain joins TRBV5-1 and TRBJ2-7, with D unresolved. V shed 4 bases and J shed 3 bases, with 11 bases lying between them. CDR3 length: 13 amino acids. Germline lookup yields CDR1 SGHRS and CDR2 YFSETQ. The CDR3 loop reads CASSDWTGYEQYF. DNA of the CDR3: TGCGCCAGCAGCGATTGGACCGGCTACGAGCAGTACTTC.

The chain links TRBV30 to TRBJ1-3; D gene unclear. This CDR3 comprises 15 residues. Between the trimmed V and J ends, which lost 5 bases and 0 bases, there was a span of 14 bases. CDR1 is GTSNPN and CDR2 is SVGIG in the germline V gene (reference sequence). The CDR3 sequence is CAWGPRTTSGNTIYF. CDR3 DNA: TGTGCCTGGGGCCCCCGGACCACCTCTGGAAACACCATATATTTT. The complete variable domain, with remaining parts taken from reference TRBV30 and TRBJ1-3, reads SQTIHQWPATLVQPVGSPLSLECTVEGTSNPNLYWYRQAAGRGLQLLFYSVGIGQISSEVPQNLSASRPQDRQFILSSKKLLLSDSGFYLCAWGPRTTSGNTIYFGEGSWLTVV.

The genes are TRBV6-5 and TRBJ2-3; 9 bases line up with TRBD2. The CDR3 has 16 residues. The junction had 7 bases not matched to a gene; V was cut back by 0 bases and J by 6 bases. Germline CDR1 MNHEY, CDR2 SVGAGI. CDR3 bases: TGTGCCAGCAGTTACTCGACAGCGGGAGGAGCGGATACGCAGTATTTT. This translates into CASSYSTAGGADTQYF.

V usage is TRBV5-1 and J usage is TRBJ1-1; no definite D call. CDR3 length: 15 amino acids. CDR1 and CDR2 (germline): SGHRS, YFSETQ. V was cut by 4 bases and J by 1 base, with 14 bases left in between. The CDR3 sequence is CASSLASTQNTEAFF. The CDR3 nucleotides are TGCGCCAGCAGCCTCGCCTCGACCCAGAACACTGAAGCTTTCTTT.